The 27 T cell receptor beta chains listed next were all sequenced from one sample in a study of blood T cells in healthy people across ages. Alongside a J-beta primer mix, a sample-barcoded 5' primer served in a second PCR lasting about 7 to 11 cycles. TCRdb called the 5' RACE reads again in MiXCR, with one record for every CDR3 protein. The table records about 800,000 distinct CDR3 sequences, roughly 25% of them present only once. The data were also submitted as part of a second study, on T cells of mothers and their children.

Sequenced material: blood. The receptors shown here come from a boy aged 5-17 years in good health.

This clonotype showed up just a few times. The rearrangement uses TRBV7-6 and TRBJ2-1; 8 bases fit TRBD1. The CDR3 contains 16 residues. V gave up 0 bases and J gave up 5 bases; unmatched junction bases: 6. Germline CDR1 SGHVS, CDR2 FNYEAQ. The CDR3 spells CASSLADRVPNNEQFF. In DNA, the CDR3 is TGTGCCAGCAGCTTAGCGGACAGGGTTCCAAACAATGAGCAGTTCTTC.

This clonotype showed up just a few times. The genes are TRBV28 and TRBJ2-5, with D maybe TRBD2 (5 bases). The CDR3 totals 13 residues. Germline-derived CDR1 and CDR2 are MDHEN and SYDVKM. The ends were cut back, 10 bases at V and 3 bases at J, with 15 bases in the middle. The CDR3 here is CATTTAGEETQYF. CDR3 nucleotides: TGTGCCACCACAACTGCGGGTGAAGAGACCCAGTACTTC. Drawing the rest from reference TRBV28 and TRBJ2-5, the complete variable domain is DVKVTQSSRYLVKRTGEKVFLECVQDMDHENMFWYRQDPGLGLRLIYFSYDVKMKEKGDIPEGYSVSREKKERFSLILESASTNQTSMYLCATTTAGEETQYFGPGTRLLVL.

This clonotype came up a few times. The chain couples TRBV7-2 to TRBJ1-2, with D possibly being TRBD1 (6 bases). The CDR3 has 13 residues. CDR1 is SGHTA and CDR2 is FQGNSA in the germline V gene. V was shortened by 3 bases and J by 7 bases, with 12 bases between the two germline ends. CDR3 in DNA: TGTGCCAGCAGCTTGGGCCCGGACAGTGGCTACACCTTC. It encodes CASSLGPDSGYTF.

Only a few counts were recorded for this clonotype. This chain uses TRBV29-1 with TRBJ2-1, with 13 bases matching TRBD2. The trim removed 3 bases at V and 7 bases at J, leaving 6 bases unmatched. Germline V gene sequence: CDR1 SQVTM, CDR2 ANQGSEA. The CDR3 runs 15 residues. The chain's CDR3 is CSVDGTSGKGNEQFF. DNA of the CDR3: TGCAGCGTTGACGGGACTAGCGGGAAAGGTAATGAGCAGTTCTTC.

The rearrangement joins TRBV12-3 or TRBV12-4 to TRBJ2-5; 11 bases line up with TRBD2. The J call is doubtful: the DNA matches TRBJ2-1 better. The CDR3 has 17 residues. The CDR3 loop reads CASSPGSGGARPLVQFF. CDR3 in DNA: TGTGCCAGCAGCCCGGGTAGCGGGGGGGCGCGGCCTTTGGTGCAGTTCTTC.

This clonotype appeared a few times. This chain connects TRBV5-1 to TRBJ2-1, with 8 bases fitting TRBD2. Germline assignment: CDR1 SGHRS and CDR2 YFSETQ. The CDR3 is 15 residues long. After removal of 0 bases from V and 6 bases from J, the junction contained 5 bases not matched to a gene. DNA of the CDR3: TGCGCCAGCAGCTTGGTTGCGGGAGGTTCCAATGAGCAGTTCTTC. Translating gives CASSLVAGGSNEQFF.

CDR3 DNA sequence: TGCGCCAGCAGCATCGGACTAGCGGGGGGGCAAAGCACAGATACGCAGTATTTT. Encoded protein: CASSIGLAGGQSTDTQYF. The V and J genes are TRBV5-1 and TRBJ2-3; 15 nucleotides line up with TRBD2. J was trimmed by 0 bases and V by 4 bases; bases with no gene match: 6. This CDR3 spans 18 amino acids. CDR1 and CDR2 (germline): SGHRS, YFSETQ.

Many counts were recorded for this clonotype. V gene TRBV29-1 combines with J gene TRBJ1-5; D gene unclear. The CDR3 loop spans 13 amino acids. The V end lost 6 bases, the J end lost 0 bases, and 9 bases lay between the germline ends. Germline CDR1 SQVTM, CDR2 ANQGSEA. CDR3 nucleotides: TGCAGCGTAGTCATCGATAGCAATCAGCCCCAGCATTTT. As protein: CSVVIDSNQPQHF.

A few counts support this clonotype. The chain recombines TRBV14 with TRBJ2-3, with D hard to call. Germline lookup yields CDR1 SGHDN and CDR2 FVKESK. Trimming pared 4 bases from V and 2 bases from J, leaving 7 bases between. This CDR3 is built from 13 residues. The CDR3 loop reads CASSRGLTDTQYF. The CDR3 nucleotides read TGTGCCAGCAGCCGTGGGCTCACAGATACGCAGTATTTT.

In this sample, this clonotype turned up a few times. This chain links TRBV7-2 with TRBJ2-1; D gene uncertain. The J call may be faulty, since TRBJ2-7 better matches the DNA end. The CDR3 totals 13 residues. Germline V gene sequence: CDR1 SGHTA, CDR2 FQGNSA. The CDR3: CASSQFVPYEQYF. The CDR3, as DNA: TGTGCCAGCAGTCAGTTTGTCCCCTACGAGCAGTACTTC.

This rearrangement joins TRBV6-5 to TRBJ2-7, with D possibly matching TRBD2 (6 bases). CDR3 length equals 14 residues. V was cut by 2 bases and J by 5 bases, with 13 bases left in between. Germline values: CDR1 MNHEY, CDR2 SVGAGI. This CDR3 reads CASSYIATRDEQYF. The DNA for the CDR3 is TGTGCCAGCAGTTACATCGCGACTAGGGACGAGCAGTACTTC.

The chain recombines TRBV27 with TRBJ2-1; maybe TRBD1 (7 bases). Trimming took off 3 bases at V and 3 bases at J, with 24 bases between the two ends. CDR1 and CDR2 from the germline V gene are MNHEY and SMNVEV (reference sequence). This CDR3 contains 19 residues. In DNA, the CDR3 is TGTGCCAGCAGTTTCGGGGTGGACAGGTCGGAGGACTACTACAATGAGCAGTTCTTC. Translated: CASSFGVDRSEDYYNEQFF.

The chain has TRBV29-1 and TRBJ1-1, with unresolved D. The CDR3 has 12 residues. Trimming removed 7 bases at V and 0 bases at J, with 9 bases between. Looked up from germline, CDR1 is SQVTM and CDR2 is ANQGSEA. CDR3 nucleotide sequence: TGCAGCGCCCGACCGGTGAACACTGAAGCTTTCTTT. Its translation is CSARPVNTEAFF.

Remarks on this clonotype: A junction end diverges from the germline sequence, so it may reflect a read error. The chain employs TRBV29-1 and TRBJ2-5; tentative D call: TRBD2 (5 bases). This CDR3 has 13 amino acids. The germline V gene has CDR1 SQVTM and CDR2 ANQGSEA. The CDR3 DNA sequence: TGCAGCGTTGAAGAGGGAGAAAGCGTCGAGCAGTATTTC. Protein product: CSVEEGESVEQYF. Variable domain in full (rest from reference TRBV29-1 and TRBJ2-5): SAVISQKPSRDICQRGTSLTIQCQVDSQVTMMFWYRQQPGQSLTLIATANQGSEATYESGFVIDKFPISRPNLTFSTLTVSNMSPEDSSIYLCSVEEGESVEQYFGPGTRLLVL.

The chain joins TRBV20-1 to TRBJ2-5, with 8 bases aligning to TRBD1. The DNA end favors TRBJ2-1, so the J call may be wrong. Germline V gene sequence: CDR1 DFQATT, CDR2 SNEGSKA (reference sequence). This CDR3 has 13 residues. CDR3 amino acids: CSARGPGDREQFF. In DNA, the CDR3 is TGCAGTGCTCGAGGGCCGGGGGACAGGGAGCAGTTCTTC.

The V call is TRBV30, the J call TRBJ2-7, with TRBD2 matching over 9 bases. The assigned J gene may be wrong: the sequence end matches TRBJ2-5 better. This CDR3 has 15 amino acids. The germline gives CDR1 GTSNPN, CDR2 SVGIG (reference sequence). The CDR3 coding sequence is TGTGCCTGGAGTAGGCTAGCGGGGCCTCAAGAGACCCAGTACTTC. It specifies CAWSRLAGPQETQYF.

This clonotype has only a few counts. The chain carries TRBV20-1 and TRBJ1-3, with D unresolved. Trimming left V 5 bases short and J 0 bases short, with 14 bases between. Germline assignment: CDR1 DFQATT and CDR2 SNEGSKA (reference sequence). This CDR3 is built from 15 residues. CDR3 protein: CSASGGEDSGNTIYF. CDR3 coding DNA: TGCAGTGCTTCTGGCGGCGAGGACTCTGGAAACACCATATATTTT.

The chain links TRBV29-1 to TRBJ1-4, with D hard to call. V was clipped by 4 bases and J by 4 bases, with 4 bases between them. Germline V gives CDR1 SQVTM, CDR2 ANQGSEA. This CDR3 has 11 amino acids. CDR3 coding DNA: TGCAGCGTTGGGGGTAATGAAAAACTGTTTTTT. This sequence encodes CSVGGNEKLFF.

This chain links TRBV29-1 with TRBJ2-1, with D possibly matching TRBD2 (5 bases). The CDR3 consists of 16 residues. Looked up from germline, CDR1 is SQVTM and CDR2 is ANQGSEA. V shed 2 bases and J shed 4 bases, with 18 bases lying between them. CDR3 DNA: TGCAGCGTTGAACCCAGCGGTCTACCTCTTTACAATGAGCAGTTCTTC. Translation gives CSVEPSGLPLYNEQFF.

This clonotype has a handful of counts. One end of the junction varies from germline; a read error may be responsible. The chain couples TRBV20-1 to TRBJ2-5; unclear D gene. Germline V gene data show CDR1 as DFQATT and CDR2 as SNEGSKA (reference sequence). The CDR3 consists of 11 residues. The CDR3, as DNA: TGCAGTGCTAGAGATCTTAAGGGCCAAATCTTC. Amino acids: CSARDLKGQIF.

The V call is TRBV6-2 or TRBV6-3, the J call TRBJ2-4; D is ambiguous. Deletions cut 2 bases from V and 0 bases from J, with 17 bases between. Germline V lookup: CDR1 MNHEY, CDR2 SVGEGT. This CDR3 comprises 18 residues. CDR3 region: CASSYTFRYHIAKNIQYF. CDR3 in DNA: TGTGCCAGCAGTTACACTTTTCGGTACCACATAGCCAAAAACATTCAGTACTTC.

The rearrangement joins TRBV7-9 to TRBJ1-1; possibly TRBD1 for D (6 bases). V lost 5 bases and J 2 bases, leaving 12 bases between the germline ends. Germline V CDR1 and CDR2: SEHNR, FQNEAQ (reference sequence). The CDR3 extends over 14 amino acids. This chain's CDR3 is CASSTDRRNTEAFF. For the CDR3, the DNA is TGTGCCAGCAGCACAGACAGGAGAAACACTGAAGCTTTCTTT.

This clonotype was seen more than once but under ten times. This rearrangement joins TRBV25-1 to TRBJ2-5; 9 bases map to TRBD1. The CDR3 runs to 16 residues. Germline V gene lookup returns CDR1 MGHDK and CDR2 SYGVNS. V was clipped by 1 base and J by 3 bases; unmatched bases: 6. CDR3: CASSESGRTGEETQYF. As DNA, the CDR3 is TGTGCCAGCAGTGAATCTGGCAGGACAGGGGAAGAGACCCAGTACTTC.

The chain couples TRBV7-6 to TRBJ1-1; D possibly corresponds to TRBD1 (5 bases). V gave up 0 bases and J gave up 5 bases, with 13 bases separating them. Germline-derived CDR1 and CDR2 are SGHVS and FNYEAQ. The CDR3 is made up of 15 amino acids. The chain's CDR3 is CASSLASGIGTEAFF. CDR3 nucleotides: TGTGCCAGCAGCTTAGCGTCAGGGATAGGGACTGAAGCTTTCTTT.

The table lists this clonotype with a few counts. The rearrangement links TRBV10-3 to TRBJ2-7; the D gene is possibly TRBD1 (6 bases). The J call may be mistaken, given a closer DNA end match to TRBJ2-5. The CDR3 runs to 13 residues. Germline CDR1 is ENHRY and CDR2 is SYGVKD. The CDR3: CAIAGQPQETQYF. In DNA form, the CDR3 reads TGTGCCATCGCCGGACAGCCACAAGAGACCCAGTACTTC.

This clonotype was seen only a few times. This sequence joins TRBV29-1 and TRBJ2-7; 13 positions agree with TRBD2. There are 16 residues in the CDR3. Germline CDR1 and CDR2: SQVTM and ANQGSEA. V lost 5 bases and J lost 0; bases outside the gene matches: 7. In nucleotides, the CDR3 is TGCAGCGTTTCGGGTCGGACTAGCGGGAGCTCCTACGAGCAGTACTTC. This codes for CSVSGRTSGSSYEQYF.

The chain couples TRBV30 to TRBJ2-7, with 7 bases aligning to TRBD2. Germline V gives CDR1 GTSNPN, CDR2 SVGIG (reference sequence). The CDR3 spans 13 residues. With V trimmed by 2 bases and J by 5 bases, 6 bases remained unmatched. The CDR3 bases are TGTGCCTGGAGTTGGGGAGGGCCGGACGAGCAGTACTTC. It translates to CAWSWGGPDEQYF.